The source of this T cell receptor beta chain is a study of T cells in tumors after PD-1 blockade. Background on the study: No patient had prior checkpoint blockade, systemic immunosuppression, or radiotherapy within 4 weeks. Daily vismodegib 150 mg continued in a subset of anti-PD-1-treated patients.

General study points: Some novel exhausted tumor clones appeared in pre-treatment blood, suggesting peripheral recruitment.

Comment on this clone: The antigen is undetermined.

TCRdb's copy holds only in-frame clones and misses some; the assay was immunoSEQ multiplex PCR. The sample lists roughly 50,000 clones, 81% occurring once. The V and J ends lost 4 bases and 10 bases respectively, with 17 bases between them. The CDR3 sequence is 15 residues long. In germline, CDR1 is SGHVS, CDR2 FQNEAQ. The chain carries TRBV7-8 and TRBJ1-6; D is unresolved. This receptor was taken from a human donor with basal cell carcinoma. The specimen comprised PBMCs, sampled before anti-PD-1 treatment. In DNA form, the CDR3 reads TGTGCCAGCAGCTCAGAGCCCTTAGTGAACTCACCCCTCCACTTT. As protein: CASSSEPLVNSPLHF.